Listed below are T cell receptor beta chains from one sample, sequenced in a study of regulatory T cells in long-lasting Graves disease. Each CDR3 protein gets one entry after TCRdb re-called the multiplex PCR reads with MiXCR. The sample consists of 300,000 to 500,000 distinct CDR3 sequences, less than 25% of them appearing once. This specimen consisted of peripheral blood mononuclear cells (PBMCs), obtained when the disease was refractory, from a patient treated with antithyroid drugs. These receptors came from a female donor with Graves disease. Each CDR3 is given with its conserved first and last residue. Fields, in order: V gene, J gene, clone size, D gene, CDR3 DNA, CDR3 protein. The D gene is left open where the match is weak. Rows give clone size only sometimes, using once, few, many, or a class for an expanded clone.

>TRBV10-2|TRBJ2-7|few|TRBD1
TGCGCCAGCAGTGATTTGGGGACAGGCTCCTACGAGCAGTACTTC
CASSDLGTGSYEQYF
>TRBV5-5|TRBJ1-1|few|NA
TGTGCCAGCAGCTTAATGTTTTACACTGAAGCTTTCTTT
CASSLMFYTEAFF
>TRBV7-2|TRBJ1-6|few|NA
TGTGCCAGCAGCCCACTACGCTATAATTCACCCCTCCACTTT
CASSPLRYNSPLHF
>TRBV29-1|TRBJ2-7|few|NA
TGCAACGTTGAAACAGAGATCTACGAGCAGTACTTC
CNVETEIYEQYF
>TRBV12-3/TRBV12-4|TRBJ2-5|many|NA
TGTGCCAGCAGTTTATCGGGGGAAGAGACCCAGTACTTC
CASSLSGEETQYF
>TRBV20-1|TRBJ2-5|few|TRBD2
TGCAGTGCCCTAGGGGTACTAGCGGGAGGTTTACAAGAGACCCAGTACTTC
CSALGVLAGGLQETQYF
>TRBV6-2/TRBV6-3|TRBJ2-2|few|NA
TGTGCCAGCAGTTACAGGCGAGACACCGGGGAGCTGTTTTTT
CASSYRRDTGELFF
>TRBV7-2|TRBJ1-4|NA|NA
TGTGCCAGCAGCTCCTACTCGGGACAACTAGAAAAACTGTTTTTT
CASSSYSGQLEKLFF
>TRBV7-9|TRBJ2-5|few|TRBD2
TGTGCCAGCAGCTTAGGGCAAGGGACTAGCGGGATTGGAGAGACCCAGTACTTC
CASSLGQGTSGIGETQYF
>TRBV7-9|TRBJ2-2|few|NA
TGTGCCAGCAGCTTAGTCAAGAGCAGACCCTCCACCGGGGAGCTGTTTTTT
CASSLVKSRPSTGELFF
>TRBV7-2|TRBJ1-3|few|NA
TGTGCCAGCAGCTTACCCGAATCTGGAAACACCATATATTTT
CASSLPESGNTIYF
>TRBV4-3|TRBJ2-7|NA|TRBD2
TGCGCCAGCAGCCATATTAGCGGGAGCTCCTACGAGCAGTACTTC
CASSHISGSSYEQYF
>TRBV7-6|TRBJ2-2|few|TRBD2
TGTGCCAGCGGACTAGCGGGGAACACCGGGGAGCTGTTTTTT
CASGLAGNTGELFF
>TRBV10-1|TRBJ2-1|NA|NA
TGCGCCAGCAGTGTTGGGACAGAGCAGTTCTTC
CASSVGTEQFF
>TRBV10-3|TRBJ2-7|many|NA
TGTGCCATCAGCGGGCAGGGGGGGGCCTACGAGCAGTACTTC
CAISGQGGAYEQYF
>TRBV7-2|TRBJ1-5|NA|TRBD1
TGCGCCAGCAGCCAAACTTTCGGGACAGGGAACAATCAGCCCCAGCATTTT
CASSQTFGTGNNQPQHF
>TRBV30|TRBJ2-2|NA|NA
TGTGCCTGGAGTCCATACTTGACAGGACCTAACACCGGGGAGCTGTTTTTT
CAWSPYLTGPNTGELFF
>TRBV7-2|TRBJ1-2|many|NA
TGTGCCAGCAGCTTAGGATGGGGGGCAGGTGGCTACACCTTC
CASSLGWGAGGYTF
>TRBV7-2|TRBJ1-1|few|NA
TGTGCCAGCAGCTTCACAGAAACTGAAGCTTTCTTT
CASSFTETEAFF
>TRBV4-2|TRBJ2-5|few|NA
TGTGCCAGCAGCCAAGATAATATCGCGGAGGAAGAGACCCAGTACTTC
CASSQDNIAEEETQYF
>TRBV6-2/TRBV6-3|TRBJ1-5|many|NA
TGTGCCAGCAGTTACTTGGCAGGCAATCAGCCCCAGCATTTT
CASSYLAGNQPQHF
>TRBV29-1|TRBJ2-2|NA|TRBD2
TGCAGCGTTGGCCCGGTAGCGGGAGATGTCGGGGAGCTGTTTTTT
CSVGPVAGDVGELFF
>TRBV2|TRBJ2-5|many|NA
TGTGCCAGCAGGACCGTGGAGACCCAGTACTTC
CASRTVETQYF
>TRBV15|TRBJ2-7|few|NA
TGTGCCACCAGCCCGGACAGTTTCTACGAGCAGTACTTC
CATSPDSFYEQYF
>TRBV28|TRBJ2-3|few|NA
TGTGCCAGCAGGGGGGCAGATACGCAGTATTTT
CASRGADTQYF
>TRBV6-2/TRBV6-3|TRBJ1-1|once|TRBD1
TGTGCCAGCAGGAGACAGGGGATCTTTAATACTGAAGCTTTCTTT
CASRRQGIFNTEAFF
>TRBV3-1|TRBJ2-1|few|TRBD1
TGTGCCAGCAGCCACCGGGACAGGGCCAATGAGCAGTTCTTC
CASSHRDRANEQFF
>TRBV28|TRBJ2-2|NA|NA
TGTGCCAGCACCCCTAGCAGATCGGGCGGGGAGCTGTTTTTT
CASTPSRSGGELFF
>TRBV29-1|TRBJ2-2|NA|NA
TGCAGCGTTATCGGCACTAACACCGGGGAGCTGTTTTTT
CSVIGTNTGELFF
>TRBV5-1|TRBJ1-2|many|NA
TGCGCCAGCAGCTTGTGGCAGGGCCGCGGCTACACCTTC
CASSLWQGRGYTF
>TRBV24-1|TRBJ1-5|many|TRBD1
TGTGCCACCAGTGAGGACTACCCCGGGACAGGGGGCGGCAATCAGCCCCAGCATTTT
CATSEDYPGTGGGNQPQHF
>TRBV9|TRBJ2-2|NA|NA
TGTGCCAGCAGCGTAGTGGGATCCGGTGGAGCCACCGGGGAGCTGTTTTTT
CASSVVGSGGATGELFF
>TRBV28|TRBJ2-3|NA|NA
TGTGCCAGCAGTTTCGGACAGACAGATACGCAGTATTTT
CASSFGQTDTQYF
>TRBV5-1|TRBJ1-1|few|NA
TGCGCCAGCAGCTCTGACAGGACTGAAGCTTTCTTT
CASSSDRTEAFF
>TRBV29-1|TRBJ1-1|NA|NA
TGCAGCGTTTTAAGACCCGGAGGCACTGAAGCTTTCTTT
CSVLRPGGTEAFF
>TRBV30|TRBJ1-2|few|TRBD1
TGTGCCTGGAGTTTTTCAGGGGGGTATGGCTACACCTTC
CAWSFSGGYGYTF
>TRBV9|TRBJ2-7|NA|NA
TGTGCCAGCAGCGTAGGGGTTGGGAATCGGTACGAGCAGTACTTC
CASSVGVGNRYEQYF
>TRBV6-2/TRBV6-3|TRBJ2-5|few|NA
TGTGCCAGCAGTTATCCCGGGACGGAGGATTACCAAGAGACCCAGTACTTC
CASSYPGTEDYQETQYF
>TRBV29-1|TRBJ2-2|few|NA
TGCAGCGTTGAAGGGCAGGGGTTACGGACCGGGGAGCTGTTTTTT
CSVEGQGLRTGELFF
>TRBV9|TRBJ2-5|NA|NA
TGTGCCAGCGGCGTAGCTGGGGGAGGAGAGACCCAGTACTTC
CASGVAGGGETQYF
>TRBV19|TRBJ1-2|NA|NA
TGTGCCAGTAGCCCGGAGGGACGCCTATCTAACTATGGCTACACCTTC
CASSPEGRLSNYGYTF
>TRBV5-5|TRBJ2-2|few|NA
TGTGCCAGCAGCGGATACCGGGACCGGGAGCTGTTTTTT
CASSGYRDRELFF
>TRBV2|TRBJ2-7|many|TRBD2
TGTGCCAGCACCGGACTAGCGGTCTACGAGCAGTACTTC
CASTGLAVYEQYF
>TRBV29-1|TRBJ2-1|NA|TRBD1
TGCAGCGTTGCTGGACAGGAAGGGATCAATGAGCAGTTCTTC
CSVAGQEGINEQFF
>TRBV5-1|TRBJ2-1|NA|TRBD2
TGCGCCAGCAGCTTGGACCCCGTCCTAGCGGGAAATGAGCAGTTCTTC
CASSLDPVLAGNEQFF
>TRBV5-1|TRBJ1-5|few|TRBD1
TGCGCCAGCAGTTTGACAGGGCTTAGCAATCAGCCCCAGCATTTT
CASSLTGLSNQPQHF
>TRBV28|TRBJ2-1|NA|TRBD2
TGTGCCAGCAGTTTGATCAAACTAGCGGGAGGGCATTACAATGAGCAGTTCTTC
CASSLIKLAGGHYNEQFF
>TRBV20-1|TRBJ2-1|NA|TRBD2
TGCAGTGCTAGAAAAAGCGGGAGTTACGACAATGAGCAGTTCTTC
CSARKSGSYDNEQFF
>TRBV7-9|TRBJ1-1|few|TRBD1
TGTGCCAGCAGCGGATGGGACAGCCAAGTAACGGGTAACACTGAAGCTTTCTTT
CASSGWDSQVTGNTEAFF
>TRBV29-1|TRBJ1-1|many|NA
TGCAGCGTTGAAGGGCCAGGGAACACTGAAGCTTTCTTT
CSVEGPGNTEAFF
>TRBV19|TRBJ2-5|many|NA
TGTGCCACAGGGAAAGAGACCCAGTACTTC
CATGKETQYF